The 14 T cell receptor beta chains below come from one sample, sequenced in a study of T cell repertoires in urothelial bladder cancer. Some clones are missing from TCRdb's copy, which holds only in-frame ones; the method was immunoSEQ multiplex PCR. The data show about 13,000 clones, 60% to 75% seen once. What was sequenced was tumor-infiltrating cells from bladder cancer. The receptors derive from a human donor with urothelial carcinoma.

The CDR3: CASRGGGETQYF. Here the CDR3 DNA reads TGTGCCAGCAGAGGGGGCGGCGAGACCCAGTACTTC. V is TRBV2 and J is TRBJ2-5; the match to TRBD1 covers 7 bases. V was pared by 6 bases and J by 5 bases, with 3 bases of the junction left unmatched. The CDR3 extends over 12 amino acids. Germline values: CDR1 SNHLY, CDR2 FYNNEI.

This chain links TRBV7-9 with TRBJ1-4; no definite D call. CDR3 length: 15 residues. V dropped 8 bases and J dropped 2 bases, with 15 bases sitting between them. From germline, CDR1 is SEHNR and CDR2 FQNEAQ (reference sequence). The CDR3 loop reads CASSPPQGTNEKLFF. CDR3 sequence (DNA): TGTGCCAGCTCCCCCCCCCAAGGCACTAATGAAAAACTGTTTTTT.

CDR3 bases: TGTGCCAGCAGCTTGGTCGGACACCACTACGAGCAGTACGTC. It codes for CASSLVGHHYEQYV. This sequence joins TRBV5-8 and TRBJ2-7, with TRBD1 as a possible D gene (5 bases). V was clipped by 0 bases and J by 3 bases, with 10 bases between them. The CDR3 spans 14 residues. In germline, CDR1 is SGHTS, CDR2 YDEGEE.

This chain joins TRBV5-1 and TRBJ2-2, with TRBD2 as a possible D gene (6 bases). The CDR3 sequence is 15 residues long. V was shortened by 0 bases and J by 1 base, with 7 bases between the two germline ends. Germline values: CDR1 SGHRS, CDR2 YFSETQ. This CDR3 reads CASSLGDLNTGELFF. For the CDR3, the DNA is TGCGCCAGCAGCTTGGGGGACTTGAACACCGGGGAGCTGTTTTTT.

V is TRBV19 and J is TRBJ1-5, with D perhaps matching TRBD1 (5 bases). The CDR3 totals 13 residues. Between the trimmed V and J ends, which lost 3 bases and 7 bases, there was a span of 10 bases. Germline V gene data show CDR1 as LNHDA and CDR2 as SQIVND (reference sequence). CDR3 amino acids: CASSIGQGQPQHF. Here the CDR3 DNA reads TGTGCCAGTAGTATCGGGCAGGGACAGCCCCAGCATTTT.

This chain links TRBV10-1 with TRBJ2-7, with 10 nucleotides matching TRBD2. Germline V lookup: CDR1 WNHNN, CDR2 SYGVQD (reference sequence). The J segment lost 2 bases and the V segment lost 10 bases, leaving 8 bases of the junction unmatched. CDR3 size: 14 residues. The CDR3 coding sequence is TGCGCCATACTGCCGGGACTAGCGACCTACGAGCAGTACGTC. Encoded protein: CAILPGLATYEQYV.

This clone was found once. The chain couples TRBV10-3 to TRBJ2-5, with D uncertain. The V gene lost 4 bases and the J gene lost 1 base, with 10 bases spanning the gap. The CDR3 covers 14 residues. Germline V gene lookup returns CDR1 ENHRY and CDR2 SYGVKD. DNA of the CDR3: TGTGCCATCAGTGGGTCTCGCCTCCAAGAGACCCAGTACTTC. Protein product: CAISGSRLQETQYF.

This clone was detected only a few times. The rearrangement joins TRBV2 to TRBJ2-1; D remains unclear. Germline V CDR1 and CDR2: SNHLY, FYNNEI. V lost 3 bases, J lost 7 bases, and 13 bases lay in between. This CDR3 has 14 residues. CDR3 bases: TGTGCCAGCAGTGAGGGATTCATGAAGAATGAGCAGTTCTTC. Amino acids: CASSEGFMKNEQFF.

The V and J genes are TRBV7-6 and TRBJ2-2; 7 bases fit TRBD2. Per the germline V gene, CDR1 is SGHVS and CDR2 is FNYEAQ. With 2 bases clipped from V and 4 bases from J, the junction kept 7 bases outside the gene matches. This CDR3 contains 16 residues. As DNA, the CDR3 is TGTGCCAGCAGCTTAATCAGCGGGATGGTCACCGGGGAGCTGTTTTTT. Translating gives CASSLISGMVTGELFF.

This clone is medium-sized. The CDR3: CASSLSGVAGAQETQYF. DNA of the CDR3: TGTGCCAGCAGTCTTAGTGGGGTAGCGGGGGCCCAAGAGACCCAGTACTTC. The chain carries TRBV27 and TRBJ2-5; 9 bases line up with TRBD2. The length of the CDR3 is 17 residues. The germline gives CDR1 MNHEY, CDR2 SMNVEV (reference sequence). V dropped 5 bases and J dropped 1; count of bases not matched to a gene: 11.

This rearrangement joins TRBV7-2 to TRBJ1-1; tentative D call: TRBD1 (6 bases). The germline gives CDR1 SGHTA, CDR2 FQGNSA. Deletions cut 5 bases from V and 6 bases from J, with 22 bases between. The CDR3 runs 16 residues. Written as DNA, the CDR3 is TGTGCCAGCAGCCGCCGGGGGGGCACCCAATACCCTGAAGCTTTCTTT. Translation gives CASSRRGGTQYPEAFF.

CDR3 DNA sequence: TGTGCCAGCAGCCAAGAAGGGGCGGGGTTAGCTGGCTACACCTTC. It specifies CASSQEGAGLAGYTF. The V call is TRBV4-2, the J call TRBJ1-2; D might be TRBD1 (5 bases). Germline loops: CDR1 LGHNA, CDR2 YNFKEQ. The CDR3 is made up of 15 amino acids. The germline V and J ends were trimmed by 0 bases and 7 bases, with 15 bases remaining between them.

About this clone itself: The junction departs from the called germline gene at one end, perhaps through a read error. The CDR3 bases are TGTGCCAGCAGCGTAACCACAGATACGCAGTATTTT. This gives the protein CASSVTTDTQYF. V gene TRBV7-3 combines with J gene TRBJ2-3; the D is unclear. The CDR3 sequence is 12 residues long. Looked up from germline, CDR1 is SGHTA and CDR2 is FQGTGA.

This clone was seen once. The CDR3 spells CASSTGTGGQETQYF. Here the CDR3 DNA reads TGTGCCAGCTCAACCGGGACAGGGGGCCAAGAGACCCAGTACTTC. V usage is TRBV18 and J usage is TRBJ2-5; 11 positions match TRBD1. Trimming took 5 bases from V and 1 from J; bases not matched to a gene: 3. This CDR3 comprises 15 residues. Per germline, CDR1 KGHSH and CDR2 LQKENI.